One T cell receptor beta chain is described in this entry. Its antigen is not identified. Per the germline V gene, CDR1 is SGHAT and CDR2 is FQNNGV. V gave up 5 bases and J gave up 4 bases; unmatched junction bases: 5. The CDR3 consists of 15 residues. This table comes from immunoSEQ multiplex PCR, and its TCRdb copy is limited to in-frame clones, with some not included. The top ten hold over 1.5% of the sample, which has roughly 190,000 clones, roughly nine tenths seen once. Researchers grouped second doses given at about 4 or about 12 weeks into one pool. The record originates from a study of T cell responses to AZD1222 COVID-19 vaccine. Study outcomes and limitations: Of the AZD1222 recipients, only 5 to 7 were seropositive at baseline. Spike regions recognized by vaccine-associated CD4 TCRs spanned the protein, led by 160-218 and 743-854.

The clonotype originates from an adult who received the AZD1222 COVID-19 vaccine. The source was peripheral blood, collected 28 days after the second AZD1222 dose. The chain employs TRBV11-2 and TRBJ1-3; 10 bases are a match to TRBD1. In DNA, the CDR3 is TGTGCCAGCAGCGTTGACAGGGGGCAGGGAAACACCATATATTTT. Amino acids: CASSVDRGQGNTIYF. Supplemented by reference TRBV11-2 and TRBJ1-3, the full variable domain reads EAGVAQSPRYKIIEKRQSVAFWCNPISGHATLYWYQQILGQGPKLLIQFQNNGVVDDSQLPKDRFSAERLKGVDSTLKIQPAKLEDSAVYLCASSVDRGQGNTIYFGEGSWLTVV.